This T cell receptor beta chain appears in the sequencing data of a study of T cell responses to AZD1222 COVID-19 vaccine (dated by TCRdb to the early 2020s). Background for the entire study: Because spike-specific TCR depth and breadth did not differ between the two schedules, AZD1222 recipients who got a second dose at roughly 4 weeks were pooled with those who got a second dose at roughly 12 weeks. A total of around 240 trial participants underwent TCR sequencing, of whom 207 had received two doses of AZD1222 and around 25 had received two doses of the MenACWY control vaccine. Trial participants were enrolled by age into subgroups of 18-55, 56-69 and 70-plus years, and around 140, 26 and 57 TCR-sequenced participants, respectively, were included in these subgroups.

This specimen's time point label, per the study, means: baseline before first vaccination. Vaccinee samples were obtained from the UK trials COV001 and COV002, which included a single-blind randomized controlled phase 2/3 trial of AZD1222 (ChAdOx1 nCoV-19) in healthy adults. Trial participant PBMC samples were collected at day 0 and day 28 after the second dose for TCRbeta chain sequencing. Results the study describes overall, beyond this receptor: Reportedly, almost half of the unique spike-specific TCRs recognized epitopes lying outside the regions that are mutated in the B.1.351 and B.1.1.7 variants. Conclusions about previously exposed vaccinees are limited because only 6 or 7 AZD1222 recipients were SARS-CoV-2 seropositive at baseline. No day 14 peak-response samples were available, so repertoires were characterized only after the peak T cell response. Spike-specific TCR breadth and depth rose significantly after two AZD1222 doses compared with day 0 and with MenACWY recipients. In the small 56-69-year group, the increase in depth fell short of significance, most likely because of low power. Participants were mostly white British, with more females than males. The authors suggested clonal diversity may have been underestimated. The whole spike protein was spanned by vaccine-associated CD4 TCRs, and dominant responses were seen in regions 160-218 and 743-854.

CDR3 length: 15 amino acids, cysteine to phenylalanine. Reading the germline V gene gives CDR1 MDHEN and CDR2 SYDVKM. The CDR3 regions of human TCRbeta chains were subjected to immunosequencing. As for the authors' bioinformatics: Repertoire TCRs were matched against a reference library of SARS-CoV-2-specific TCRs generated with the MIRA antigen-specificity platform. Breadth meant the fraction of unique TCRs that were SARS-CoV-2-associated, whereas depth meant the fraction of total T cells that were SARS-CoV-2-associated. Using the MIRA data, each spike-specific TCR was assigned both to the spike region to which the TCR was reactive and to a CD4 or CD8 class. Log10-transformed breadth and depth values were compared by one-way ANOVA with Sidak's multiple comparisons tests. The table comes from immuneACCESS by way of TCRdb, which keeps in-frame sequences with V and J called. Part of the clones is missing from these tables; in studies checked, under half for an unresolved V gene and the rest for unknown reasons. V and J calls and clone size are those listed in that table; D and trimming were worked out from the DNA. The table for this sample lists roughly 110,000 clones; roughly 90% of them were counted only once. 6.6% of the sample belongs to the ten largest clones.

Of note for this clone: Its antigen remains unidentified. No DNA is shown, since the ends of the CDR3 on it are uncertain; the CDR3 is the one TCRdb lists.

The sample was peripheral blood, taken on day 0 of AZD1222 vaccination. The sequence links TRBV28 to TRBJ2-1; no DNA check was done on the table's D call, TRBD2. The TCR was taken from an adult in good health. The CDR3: CASSSSGGSYNEQFF.